Below are 27 T cell receptor beta chains sequenced from a single sample in a study of shared clonotypes between healthy human individuals. Clones were sequenced by immunoSEQ multiplex PCR, and TCRdb holds only the in-frame ones, with some missing. Of over a million clones listed, roughly 74% are singletons. Sequencing input: memory CD4+ T cells from PBMCs. Documented subset: CD45RA-negative fraction. Source of these receptors: a man between 18 and 35 years old in good health. Some clones in this sample may be carry-over from other donors' samples.

This rearrangement joins TRBV9 to TRBJ2-1; TRBD2 agrees at 9 bases. This CDR3 is 15 amino acids long. Losses at the gene ends were 4 bases for V and 0 bases for J; bases not matched to a gene: 2. Germline V gene lookup returns CDR1 SGDLS and CDR2 YYNGEE. The DNA for the CDR3 is TGTGCCAGCAGCCATAGCGGGAGCTCCTACAATGAGCAGTTCTTC. It codes for CASSHSGSSYNEQFF. Full variable domain (remainder filled in from reference TRBV9 and TRBJ2-1): DSGVTQTPKHLITATGQRVTLRCSPRSGDLSVYWYQQSLDQGLQFLIQYYNGEERAKGNILERFSAQQFPDLHSELNLSSLELGDSALYFCASSHSGSSYNEQFFGPGTRLTVL.

V usage is TRBV20-1 and J usage is TRBJ2-7; D is ambiguous. CDR3 size: 11 residues. V gave up 4 bases and J gave up 6 bases, with 10 bases separating them. Germline CDR1 reads DFQATT; CDR2 reads SNEGSKA (reference sequence). The CDR3 coding sequence is TGCAGTGCTACGCGAACCGGCGAGCAGTACTTC. This sequence encodes CSATRTGEQYF.

The chain carries TRBV5-1 and TRBJ2-5, with 7 bases lining up with TRBD1. V trimming: 5 bases; J trimming: 0 bases; junction bases outside the gene matches: 10. The germline gives CDR1 SGHRS, CDR2 YFSETQ. CDR3 length: 16 residues. Written as DNA, the CDR3 is TGCGCCAGCAGATTATCCGGGACAGTGTACCAAGAGACCCAGTACTTC. Translated, it gives CASRLSGTVYQETQYF.

The chain couples TRBV7-2 to TRBJ2-7, with 8 bases aligning to TRBD2. The CDR3 runs 14 residues. V gave up 5 bases and J gave up 2 bases; unmatched junction bases: 5. Germline CDR1 reads SGHTA; CDR2 reads FQGNSA. CDR3 residues: CASSGHGRAYEQYF. CDR3 bases: TGTGCCAGCAGCGGCCACGGGAGGGCCTACGAGCAGTACTTC.

A remark on this clone: Distinct nucleotide sequences in the sample also encode this CDR3. The V call is TRBV18, the J call TRBJ2-7; 8 bases are a match to TRBD1. CDR1 is KGHSH, CDR2 LQKENI, per germline. Trimming at V came to 3 bases and at J to 3 bases, leaving 4 bases not matched to a gene. The CDR3 contains 14 residues. In DNA, the CDR3 is TGTGCCAGCTCACCGGGGACAGGCGACTACGAGCAGTACTTC. It specifies CASSPGTGDYEQYF.

As to this clone: A single base separates this from a much larger clone, so it may be a read error. The same CDR3 also results from other DNA sequences found in this sample. The chain combines TRBV29-1 with TRBJ2-5; D unclear. V lost 4 bases to trimming and J lost 5 bases, with 5 bases between them. The CDR3 runs 10 residues. From germline, CDR1 is SQVTM and CDR2 ANQGSEA. CDR3 nucleotides: TGCAGCGTTGCCGGCGAGACCCAGTACTTC. Translated, it gives CSVAGETQYF.

A remark on this clone: Other DNA sequences in this sample translate to the same CDR3. The chain joins TRBV11-3 to TRBJ1-1; D call uncertain. Germline V gene sequence: CDR1 SGHNT, CDR2 YENEEA. Trimming removed 3 bases from V and 4 bases from J, with 6 bases in between. The CDR3 totals 12 residues. This CDR3 reads CASSFSGTEAFF. CDR3 nucleotides: TGTGCCAGCAGCTTTTCGGGCACTGAAGCTTTCTTT. Full variable domain (rest looked up from reference TRBV11-3 and TRBJ1-1): EAGVVQSPRYKIIEKKQPVAFWCNPISGHNTLYWYLQNLGQGPELLIRYENEEAVDDSQLPKDRFSAERLKGVDSTLKIQPAELGDSAVYLCASSFSGTEAFFGQGTRLTVV.

The V gene is TRBV30, the J gene TRBJ2-2; possible D gene TRBD2, 5 bases. V was shortened by 5 bases and J by 0 bases, with 19 bases between the two germline ends. Germline CDR1 GTSNPN, CDR2 SVGIG (reference sequence). This CDR3 is 17 amino acids long. The CDR3: CAWEGEASRANTGELFF. CDR3 nucleotides: TGTGCCTGGGAGGGAGAGGCTAGCCGAGCGAACACCGGGGAGCTGTTTTTT.

The chain combines TRBV25-1 with TRBJ2-2; D remains ambiguous. CDR3 length equals 15 residues. Looked up from germline, CDR1 is MGHDK and CDR2 is SYGVNS. V lost 1 base and J 5 bases, leaving 11 bases between the germline ends. In DNA, the CDR3 is TGTGCCAGCAGTGAATCTGGTATTCGTACCGGGGAGCTGTTTTTT. Translating it yields CASSESGIRTGELFF.

CDR3 loop: CASSSQPYYEQYF. In DNA form, the CDR3 reads TGTGCCAGCAGCTCCCAACCTTACTACGAGCAGTACTTC. This chain uses TRBV11-3 with TRBJ2-7; no reliable D call. Trimming pared 4 bases from V and 3 bases from J, leaving 10 bases between. This CDR3 is built from 13 residues. CDR1 is SGHNT, CDR2 YENEEA, per germline.

This chain connects TRBV7-9 to TRBJ1-3; TRBD1 matches 9 bases. The V gene's germline CDR1 is SEHNR and CDR2 FQNEAQ (reference sequence). V shed 5 bases, J shed 2 bases, and the junction held 4 bases outside the gene matches. This CDR3 spans 15 amino acids. CDR3 loop: CASSARQGAGNTIYF. The CDR3 DNA is TGTGCCAGCAGCGCGAGACAGGGGGCTGGAAACACCATATATTTT.

This chain uses TRBV9 with TRBJ2-2, with 14 bases matching TRBD2. The CDR3 length is 16 residues. The junction had 3 bases not matched to a gene; V was cut back by 3 bases and J by 5 bases. CDR1 and CDR2 from the germline V gene are SGDLS and YYNGEE. The CDR3 nucleotides read TGTGCCAGCAGCGGACTAGCGGGAGGGCCTACCGGGGAGCTGTTTTTT. Amino acids: CASSGLAGGPTGELFF.

This chain links TRBV7-2 with TRBJ1-2; 7 bases match TRBD1. J gave up 0 bases and V 5 bases, and 15 bases lay outside the gene matches. This CDR3 spans 18 amino acids. CDR1 and CDR2 (germline): SGHTA, FQGNSA. Here the CDR3 reads CASSPGGSGARANYGYTF. In nucleotides, the CDR3 is TGTGCCAGCAGCCCAGGGGGTTCGGGGGCCAGAGCTAACTATGGCTACACCTTC.

As regards this clone: This may be a read error, as it is one base from a much larger clone. The rearrangement uses TRBV5-5 and TRBJ1-5; TRBD1 matches 10 bases. V was pared by 4 bases and J by 5 bases, with 0 bases of the junction left unmatched. Germline-derived CDR1 and CDR2 are SGHKS and YYEKEE (reference sequence). The CDR3 spans 13 residues. CDR3 residues: CASSGTGDQPQHF. The CDR3 nucleotides are TGTGCCAGCAGCGGGACAGGGGATCAGCCCCAGCATTTT.

J is TRBJ1-1 and V is TRBV5-4; D is perhaps TRBD1 (6 bases). V was shortened by 4 bases and J by 1 base, with 14 bases between the two germline ends. This CDR3 region has 15 residues. From germline, CDR1 is SGHNT and CDR2 YYREEE (reference sequence). The CDR3 region has the DNA TGTGCCAGCAGCCTGCCCGGGGGGCCGAACACTGAAGCTTTCTTT. Its protein product is CASSLPGGPNTEAFF. Filled out from reference TRBV5-4 and TRBJ1-1, the complete variable domain reads ETGVTQSPTHLIKTRGQQVTLRCSSQSGHNTVSWYQQALGQGPQFIFQYYREEENGRGNFPPRFSGLQFPNYSSELNVNALELDDSALYLCASSLPGGPNTEAFFGQGTRLTVV.

This chain connects TRBV27 to TRBJ2-2; no clear D gene. CDR1 is MNHEY, CDR2 SMNVEV, per germline (reference sequence). V lost 4 bases and J 5 bases, leaving 14 bases between the germline ends. CDR3 length equals 15 residues. The CDR3 region is CASSSELAGTGELFF. DNA of the CDR3: TGTGCCAGCAGTTCTGAACTGGCAGGTACCGGGGAGCTGTTTTTT.

This chain links TRBV29-1 with TRBJ1-4, with D possibly TRBD1 on 6 matching bases. Trimming took off 7 bases at V and 0 bases at J, with 9 bases between the two ends. This CDR3 contains 13 residues. Germline V gene sequence: CDR1 SQVTM, CDR2 ANQGSEA. CDR3 DNA sequence: TGCAGCGCGAAGGGGGCAACTAATGAAAAACTGTTTTTT. The encoded protein is CSAKGATNEKLFF.

V gene TRBV5-1 combines with J gene TRBJ2-7, with TRBD1 matching 7 bases. This CDR3 contains 14 residues. Losses at the gene ends were 1 base for V and 4 bases for J; bases not matched to a gene: 5. CDR1 SGHRS and CDR2 YFSETQ come from the germline V gene. The CDR3 DNA reads as TGCGCCAGCAGCTTGACCGGGACAGTATACGAGCAGTACTTC. Protein sequence: CASSLTGTVYEQYF.

The chain employs TRBV5-6 and TRBJ1-5, with TRBD1 matching over 10 bases. CDR1 and CDR2 (germline): SGHDT, YYEEEE. J was trimmed by 2 bases and V by 3 bases; bases with no gene match: 5. This CDR3 region has 16 residues. This CDR3 is CASSSGTGAGNQPQHF. The CDR3 DNA reads TGTGCCAGCAGCTCGGGGACAGGGGCCGGCAATCAGCCCCAGCATTTT.

In its sample, this clone was seen many times. The rearrangement joins TRBV29-1 to TRBJ1-4, with D possibly being TRBD1 (5 bases). Germline V gene data show CDR1 as SQVTM and CDR2 as ANQGSEA. The CDR3 loop spans 13 amino acids. The V end lost 5 bases, the J end lost 1 base, and 8 bases lay between the germline ends. CDR3: CSVQGITNEKLFF. For the CDR3, the DNA is TGCAGCGTTCAGGGTATAACTAATGAAAAACTGTTTTTT.

This chain joins TRBV9 and TRBJ2-5; 8 nucleotides agree with TRBD1. The germline V gene has CDR1 SGDLS and CDR2 YYNGEE. This CDR3 is 17 amino acids long. V shed 4 bases, J shed 2 bases, and the junction held 13 bases outside the gene matches. The CDR3 sequence: CASSMSPGQVGQETQYF. The CDR3 coding sequence is TGTGCCAGCAGCATGAGCCCGGGACAGGTCGGTCAAGAGACCCAGTACTTC.

This clone appeared once. The chain joins TRBV11-2 to TRBJ2-7, with 10 positions matching TRBD1. Germline V gene sequence: CDR1 SGHAT, CDR2 FQNNGV. V was clipped by 1 base and J by 3 bases; unmatched bases: 0. The CDR3 spans 14 residues. The CDR3 protein is CASSLGTGGYEQYF. In DNA, the CDR3 is TGTGCCAGCAGCTTAGGGACAGGGGGCTACGAGCAGTACTTC.

Turning to this clone: A single base is all that separates this from a far larger clone, so a read error is likely. The chain joins TRBV30 to TRBJ2-7; perhaps TRBD2 as D (5 bases). CDR1 is GTSNPN and CDR2 is SVGIG in the germline V gene (reference sequence). V dropped 0 bases and J dropped 6 bases, with 12 bases sitting between them. This CDR3 is built from 13 residues. CDR3 in DNA: TGTGCCTGGAGTGTAACGCAGGCGGGCGAGCAGTACTTC. It is translated as CAWSVTQAGEQYF.

This clone was seen a few times. Other DNA sequences within the sample encode an identical CDR3. CDR3 loop: CATSRGGSSYEQYF. The CDR3 DNA reads TGTGCCACCAGCAGAGGAGGCAGCTCCTACGAGCAGTACTTC. The chain uses TRBV15 and TRBJ2-7, with D hard to call. The CDR3 is made up of 14 amino acids. CDR1 is LNHNV and CDR2 is YYDKDF in the germline V gene (reference sequence). The V and J ends lost 1 base and 0 bases respectively, with 7 bases between them.

The chain employs TRBV9 and TRBJ2-5, with TRBD2 as a possible D gene (6 bases). V was cut by 0 bases and J by 4 bases, with 19 bases left in between. Germline lookup yields CDR1 SGDLS and CDR2 YYNGEE. The CDR3 has 17 residues. The CDR3 spells CASSVDLAEPLVETQYF. CDR3 nucleotide sequence: TGTGCCAGCAGCGTAGACTTAGCGGAACCCTTGGTAGAGACCCAGTACTTC.

The rearrangement joins TRBV6-6 to TRBJ1-2; TRBD1 aligns across 8 bases. Germline loops: CDR1 MNHNY, CDR2 SVGAGI (reference sequence). V lost 4 bases and J lost 5; bases outside the gene matches: 9. The CDR3 length is 15 residues. The CDR3 spells CASSFLDREEYGYTF. The CDR3 DNA is TGTGCCAGCAGTTTCTTGGACAGGGAGGAGTATGGCTACACCTTC.

The chain is built from TRBV14 and TRBJ1-4; 7 bases match TRBD1. V was pared by 0 bases and J by 4 bases, with 8 bases of the junction left unmatched. Germline CDR1 reads SGHDN; CDR2 reads FVKESK. The CDR3 totals 17 residues. CDR3 nucleotides: TGTGCCAGCAGCCAAGAAATCGCCGGGACAGTTAATGAAAAACTGTTTTTT. Amino acids: CASSQEIAGTVNEKLFF.